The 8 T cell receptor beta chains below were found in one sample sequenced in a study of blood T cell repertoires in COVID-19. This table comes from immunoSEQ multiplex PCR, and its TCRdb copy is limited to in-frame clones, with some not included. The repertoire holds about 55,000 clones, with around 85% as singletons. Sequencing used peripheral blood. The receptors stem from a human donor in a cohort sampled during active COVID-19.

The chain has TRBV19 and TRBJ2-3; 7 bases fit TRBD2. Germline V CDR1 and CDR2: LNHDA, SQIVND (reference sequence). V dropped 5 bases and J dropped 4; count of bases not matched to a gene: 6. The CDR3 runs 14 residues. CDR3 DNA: TGTGCCAGTAGTTCTGGCGGGAGTCCAGATACGCAGTATTTT. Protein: CASSSGGSPDTQYF.

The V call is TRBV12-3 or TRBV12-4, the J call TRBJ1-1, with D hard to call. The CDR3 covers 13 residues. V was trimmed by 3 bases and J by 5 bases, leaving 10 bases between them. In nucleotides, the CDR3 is TGTGCCAGCAGTTTTGGACCGGGGACTGAAGCTTTCTTT. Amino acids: CASSFGPGTEAFF.

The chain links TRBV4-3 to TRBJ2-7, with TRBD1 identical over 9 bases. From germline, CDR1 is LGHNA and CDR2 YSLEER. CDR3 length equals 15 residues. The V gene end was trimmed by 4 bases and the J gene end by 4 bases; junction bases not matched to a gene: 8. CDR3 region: CASSRGQGRGYEQYF. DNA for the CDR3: TGCGCCAGCAGCCGGGGACAGGGAAGAGGGTACGAGCAGTACTTC.

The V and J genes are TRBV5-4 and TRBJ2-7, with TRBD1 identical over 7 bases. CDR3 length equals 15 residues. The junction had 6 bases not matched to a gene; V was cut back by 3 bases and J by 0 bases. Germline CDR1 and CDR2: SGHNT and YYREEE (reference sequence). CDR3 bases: TGTGCCAGCAGCTCTGAGGACAGGTACTCCTACGAGCAGTACTTC. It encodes CASSSEDRYSYEQYF.

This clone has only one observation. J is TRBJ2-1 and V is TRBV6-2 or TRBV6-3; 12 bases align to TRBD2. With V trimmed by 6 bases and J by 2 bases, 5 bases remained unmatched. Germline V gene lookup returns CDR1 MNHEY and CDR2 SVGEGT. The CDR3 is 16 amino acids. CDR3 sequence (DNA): TGTGCCAGCAGCAGGACTAGCGGGAAGGCCTACAATGAGCAGTTCTTC. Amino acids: CASSRTSGKAYNEQFF.

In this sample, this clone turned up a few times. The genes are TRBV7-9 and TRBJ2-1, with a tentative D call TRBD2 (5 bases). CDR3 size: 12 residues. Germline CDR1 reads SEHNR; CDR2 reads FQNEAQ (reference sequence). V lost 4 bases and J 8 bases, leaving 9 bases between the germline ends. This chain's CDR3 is CASSSDGDEQFF. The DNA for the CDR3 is TGTGCCAGCAGCTCCGACGGGGATGAGCAGTTCTTC.

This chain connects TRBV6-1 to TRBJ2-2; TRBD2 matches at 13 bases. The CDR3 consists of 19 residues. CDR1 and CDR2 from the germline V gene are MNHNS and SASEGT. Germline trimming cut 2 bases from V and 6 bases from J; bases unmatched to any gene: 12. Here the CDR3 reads CASSERKLAGGPRPGELFF. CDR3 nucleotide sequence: TGTGCCAGCAGTGAACGAAAACTAGCGGGAGGGCCGCGGCCCGGGGAGCTGTTTTTT.

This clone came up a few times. CDR3 coding DNA: TGTGCCAGCAGTCAACTGAGCACTTATGGCTACACCTTC. It yields the protein CASSQLSTYGYTF. This chain joins TRBV6-6 and TRBJ1-2; no reliable D call. Trimming cost V 5 bases and J 5 bases, with 12 bases left between them. This CDR3 has 13 residues. Germline V CDR1 and CDR2: MNHNY, SVGAGI (reference sequence).